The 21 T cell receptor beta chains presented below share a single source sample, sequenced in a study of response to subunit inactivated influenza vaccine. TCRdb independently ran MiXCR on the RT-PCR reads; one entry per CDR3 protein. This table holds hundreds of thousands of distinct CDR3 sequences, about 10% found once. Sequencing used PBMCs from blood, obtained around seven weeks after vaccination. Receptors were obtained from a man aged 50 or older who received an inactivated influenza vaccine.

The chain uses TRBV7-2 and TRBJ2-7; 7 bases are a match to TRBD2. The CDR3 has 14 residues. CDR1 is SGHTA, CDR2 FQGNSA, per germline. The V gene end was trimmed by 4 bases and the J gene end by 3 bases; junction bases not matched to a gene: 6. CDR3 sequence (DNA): TGTGCCAGCAGCTATAGCGGGCCAAACTACGAGCAGTACTTC. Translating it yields CASSYSGPNYEQYF.

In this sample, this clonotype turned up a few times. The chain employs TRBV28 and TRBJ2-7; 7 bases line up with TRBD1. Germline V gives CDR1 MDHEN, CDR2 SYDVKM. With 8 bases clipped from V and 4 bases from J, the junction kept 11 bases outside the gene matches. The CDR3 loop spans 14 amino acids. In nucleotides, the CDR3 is TGTGCCAGCCAGCTACCGGGACAGCCTTACGAGCAGTACTTC. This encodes CASQLPGQPYEQYF.

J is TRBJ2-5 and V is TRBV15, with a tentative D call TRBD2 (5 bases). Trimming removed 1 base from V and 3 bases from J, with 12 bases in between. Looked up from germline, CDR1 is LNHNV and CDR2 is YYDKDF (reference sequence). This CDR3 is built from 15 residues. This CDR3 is CATSRGDQREETQYF. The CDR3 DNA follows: TGTGCCACCAGCAGAGGCGACCAGAGGGAAGAGACCCAGTACTTC.

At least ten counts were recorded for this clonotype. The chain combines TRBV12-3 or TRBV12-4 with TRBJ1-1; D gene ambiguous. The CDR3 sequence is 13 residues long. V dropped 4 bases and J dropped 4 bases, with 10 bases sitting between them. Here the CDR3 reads CASSYSEVTEAFF. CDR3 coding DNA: TGTGCCAGCAGTTACTCGGAAGTCACTGAAGCTTTCTTT.

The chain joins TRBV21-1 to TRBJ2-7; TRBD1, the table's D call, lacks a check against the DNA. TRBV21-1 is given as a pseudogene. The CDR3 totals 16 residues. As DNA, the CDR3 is TGTGCCAGCAGCAAAGTAGAGCGGGGCCCCCCCTACGAGCAGTACTTC. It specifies CASSKVERGPPYEQYF.

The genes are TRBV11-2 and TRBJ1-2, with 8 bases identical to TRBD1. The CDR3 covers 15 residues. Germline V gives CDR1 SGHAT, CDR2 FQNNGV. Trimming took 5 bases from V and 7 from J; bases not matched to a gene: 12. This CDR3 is CASSPTGGSRGGYTF. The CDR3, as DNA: TGTGCCAGCAGCCCTACAGGGGGATCAAGGGGTGGCTACACCTTC. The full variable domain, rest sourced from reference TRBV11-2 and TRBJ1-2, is EAGVAQSPRYKIIEKRQSVAFWCNPISGHATLYWYQQILGQGPKLLIQFQNNGVVDDSQLPKDRFSAERLKGVDSTLKIQPAKLEDSAVYLCASSPTGGSRGGYTFGSGTRLTVV.

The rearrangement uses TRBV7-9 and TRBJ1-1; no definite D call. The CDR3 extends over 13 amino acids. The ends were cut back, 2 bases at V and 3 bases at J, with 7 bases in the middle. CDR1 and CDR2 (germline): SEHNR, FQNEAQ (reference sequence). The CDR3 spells CASSLLHDTEAFF. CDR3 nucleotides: TGTGCCAGCAGCTTACTCCACGACACTGAAGCTTTCTTT.

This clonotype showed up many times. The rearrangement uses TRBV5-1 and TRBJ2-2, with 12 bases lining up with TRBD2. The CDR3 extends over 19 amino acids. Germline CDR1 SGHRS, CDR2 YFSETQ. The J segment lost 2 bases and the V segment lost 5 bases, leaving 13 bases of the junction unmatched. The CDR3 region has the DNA TGCGCCAGCAGTCGTCGGACTAGCGGGGCCACGCTAAACACCGGGGAGCTGTTTTTT. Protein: CASSRRTSGATLNTGELFF.

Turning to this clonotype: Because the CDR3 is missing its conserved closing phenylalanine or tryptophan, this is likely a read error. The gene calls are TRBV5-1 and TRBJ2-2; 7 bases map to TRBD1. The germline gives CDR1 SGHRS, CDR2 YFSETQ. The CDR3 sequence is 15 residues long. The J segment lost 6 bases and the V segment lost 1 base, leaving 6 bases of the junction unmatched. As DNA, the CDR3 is TGCGCCAGCAGCTTGCTACAGGGGATCGCCGGGGAGCTGTTTCTT. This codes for CASSLLQGIAGELFL.

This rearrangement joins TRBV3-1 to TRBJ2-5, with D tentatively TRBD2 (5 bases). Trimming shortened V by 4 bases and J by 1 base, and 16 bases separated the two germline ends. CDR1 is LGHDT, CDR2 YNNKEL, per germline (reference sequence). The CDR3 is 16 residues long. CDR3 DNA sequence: TGTGCCAGCAGCCCCACTAGATCTCTTCGCCAAGAGACCCAGTACTTC. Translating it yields CASSPTRSLRQETQYF.

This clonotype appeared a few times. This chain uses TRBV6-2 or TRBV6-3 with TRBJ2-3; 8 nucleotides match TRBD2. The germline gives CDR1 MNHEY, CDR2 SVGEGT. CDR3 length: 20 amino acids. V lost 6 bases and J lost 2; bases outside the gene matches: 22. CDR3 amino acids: CASRLSGGRLRGAFTDTQYF. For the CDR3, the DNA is TGTGCCAGCAGGCTGTCCGGGGGACGGCTGCGGGGGGCCTTCACAGATACGCAGTATTTT.

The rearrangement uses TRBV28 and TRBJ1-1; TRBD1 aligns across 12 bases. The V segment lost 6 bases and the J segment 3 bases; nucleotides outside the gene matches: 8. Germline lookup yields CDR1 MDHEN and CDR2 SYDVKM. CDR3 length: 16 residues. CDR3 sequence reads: CASRGTGGATDTEAFF. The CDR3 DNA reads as TGTGCCAGCAGGGGGACAGGGGGCGCGACGGACACTGAAGCTTTCTTT. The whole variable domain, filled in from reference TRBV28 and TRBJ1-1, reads DVKVTQSSRYLVKRTGEKVFLECVQDMDHENMFWYRQDPGLGLRLIYFSYDVKMKEKGDIPEGYSVSREKKERFSLILESASTNQTSMYLCASRGTGGATDTEAFFGQGTRLTVV.

The CDR3: CATGDSYNEQFF. The CDR3 DNA sequence: TGTGCCACCGGGGACAGCTACAATGAGCAGTTCTTC. The chain is built from TRBV15 and TRBJ2-1; 7 nucleotides line up with TRBD1. This CDR3 has 12 amino acids. Trimming removed 8 bases from V and 3 bases from J; junction bases left unmatched: 1. Germline V gives CDR1 LNHNV, CDR2 YYDKDF (reference sequence).

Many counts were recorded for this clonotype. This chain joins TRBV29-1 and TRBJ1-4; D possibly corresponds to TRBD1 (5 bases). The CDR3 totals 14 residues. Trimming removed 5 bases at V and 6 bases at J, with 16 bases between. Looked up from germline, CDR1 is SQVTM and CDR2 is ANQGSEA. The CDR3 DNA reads TGCAGCGTTTGTCCGGGACTTCGGGATGAAAAACTGTTTTTT. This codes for CSVCPGLRDEKLFF.

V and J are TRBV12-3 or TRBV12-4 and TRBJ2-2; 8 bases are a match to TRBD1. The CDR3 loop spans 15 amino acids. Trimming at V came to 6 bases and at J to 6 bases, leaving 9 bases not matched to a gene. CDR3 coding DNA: TGTGCCAGCAGATCGACAGGGGCCCGGGCCGGGGAGCTGTTTTTT. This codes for CASRSTGARAGELFF.

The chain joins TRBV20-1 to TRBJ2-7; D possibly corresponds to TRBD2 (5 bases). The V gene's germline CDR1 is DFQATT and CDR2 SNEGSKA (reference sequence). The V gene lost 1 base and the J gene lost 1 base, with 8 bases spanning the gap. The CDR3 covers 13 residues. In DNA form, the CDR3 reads TGCAGTGCTAGAGTCCAGCGGTCCTACGAGCAGTACTTC. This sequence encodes CSARVQRSYEQYF.

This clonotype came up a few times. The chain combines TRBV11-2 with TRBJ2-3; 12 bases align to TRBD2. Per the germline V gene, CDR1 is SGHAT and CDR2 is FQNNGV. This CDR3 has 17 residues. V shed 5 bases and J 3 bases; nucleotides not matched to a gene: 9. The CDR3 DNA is TGTGCCAGCAGCCCCGGACTAGCGGGAACGGCGACAGATACGCAGTATTTT. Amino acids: CASSPGLAGTATDTQYF.

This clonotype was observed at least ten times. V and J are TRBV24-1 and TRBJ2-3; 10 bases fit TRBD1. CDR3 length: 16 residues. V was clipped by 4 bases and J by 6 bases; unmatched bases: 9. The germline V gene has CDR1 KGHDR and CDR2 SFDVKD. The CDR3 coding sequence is TGTGCCACCAGTGACCCGGGACAGGGGACGGGGGATACGCAGTATTTT. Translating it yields CATSDPGQGTGDTQYF.

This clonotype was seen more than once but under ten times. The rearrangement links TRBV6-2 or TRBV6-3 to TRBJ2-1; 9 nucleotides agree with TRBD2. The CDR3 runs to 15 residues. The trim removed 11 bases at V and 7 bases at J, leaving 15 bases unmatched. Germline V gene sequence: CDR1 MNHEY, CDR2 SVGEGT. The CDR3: CAGSAGGPRYNEQFF. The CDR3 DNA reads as TGTGCCGGAAGCGCGGGAGGGCCTAGGTATAATGAGCAGTTCTTC.

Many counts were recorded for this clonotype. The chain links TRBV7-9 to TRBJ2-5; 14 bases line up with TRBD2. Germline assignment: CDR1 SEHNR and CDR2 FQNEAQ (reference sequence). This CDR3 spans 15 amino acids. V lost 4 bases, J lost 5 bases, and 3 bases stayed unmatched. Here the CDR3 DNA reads TGTGCCAGCAGCTCGGGACTAGCGGGGGTGGAGACCCAGTACTTC. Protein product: CASSSGLAGVETQYF.

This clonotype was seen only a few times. The CDR3 sequence: CASSLEVGGSETQYF. CDR3 in DNA: TGTGCCAGCAGTTTAGAGGTTGGGGGTTCAGAGACCCAGTACTTC. The gene calls are TRBV27 and TRBJ2-5; D possibly uses TRBD1 or TRBD2 (5 bases each). The CDR3 runs to 15 residues. Germline V gene sequence: CDR1 MNHEY, CDR2 SMNVEV (reference sequence). With 2 bases removed from V and 4 bases from J, the gap between germline ends came to 14 bases.